The present entry profiles one TCR beta chain with its context. Its antigen remains unidentified. The authors isolated at least 6.5 million PBMCs per sample. This record comes from a study of blood T cells in healthy people across ages. For the second PCR, which ran for about 7 to 11 cycles, a sample-barcoded 5' primer and a J-beta primer mix were used. The authors tagged each cDNA molecule using a template-switch adaptor with 12 random nucleotides. From the 5' RACE reads, TCRdb called clonotypes with MiXCR, one entry per CDR3 protein. The sample consists of hundreds of thousands of distinct CDR3 sequences, approximately 35% of them appearing once. Study observations and caveats: Researchers said unsorted PBMCs prevented a conclusive naive versus antigen-experienced comparison.

This clonotype was sampled from a man aged 18 to 30 in good health. The sample consisted of blood.

CDR3 residues: CASTEQRANEQYF. The CDR3 DNA follows: TGTGCCAGCACAGAGCAGCGAGCTAATGAGCAGTACTTC. The chain uses TRBV2 and TRBJ2-5; D ambiguous. CDR3 size: 13 residues. CDR1 and CDR2 from the germline V gene are SNHLY and FYNNEI. V was cut by 7 bases and J by 11 bases, with 20 bases left in between.